A selection of T cell receptor beta chains follows, all from one sample in a study of CD8+CD57+ T cells in acquired aplastic anemia. In TCRdb, the reads were re-called with MiXCR into one record per CDR3 protein. Of roughly 500,000 distinct CDR3 sequences in the sample, about a third were seen once. The source material was sorted CD4+, CD8+, or CD8+CD57+ T cells (not recorded which) from PBMCs. The receptors were gathered from a human donor with aplastic anemia. Each CDR3 is given with its conserved first and last residue. A D gene is named only where the DNA matches it firmly. The size of a clone is reported for some rows only, either as once, few or many, or as a class for expanded clones.

d_gene: TRBD1
abundance: many
j_gene: TRBJ1-2
v_gene: TRBV7-2
CDR3nt: TGTGCCAGCAGCTTAGCTACAGACAGGGCGGATGGCTACACCTTC
CDR3aa: CASSLATDRADGYTF

d_gene: TRBD1
abundance: few
j_gene: TRBJ2-7
v_gene: TRBV7-2
CDR3nt: TGTGCCAGCAGCCCAGACAGGGGGGGTTCCTACGAGCAGTACTTC
CDR3aa: CASSPDRGGSYEQYF

d_gene: .
abundance: .
j_gene: TRBJ1-1
v_gene: TRBV2
CDR3nt: TGTGCCAGCTCACCAGAGGCGAACACTGAAGCTTTCTTT
CDR3aa: CASSPEANTEAFF

d_gene: TRBD1
abundance: .
j_gene: TRBJ1-6
v_gene: TRBV5-6
CDR3nt: TGTGCCAGCAGCGCAGGGGGTCCGGCCTCACCCCTCCACTTT
CDR3aa: CASSAGGPASPLHF

d_gene: .
abundance: .
j_gene: TRBJ1-5
v_gene: TRBV19
CDR3nt: TGTGCCAGTAGTGCGGACAGCGGAGGAAAATATAGCAATCAGCCCCAGCATTTT
CDR3aa: CASSADSGGKYSNQPQHF

d_gene: TRBD2
abundance: .
j_gene: TRBJ2-5
v_gene: TRBV9
CDR3nt: TGTGCCAGCAGCGTAAGGACTAGCGGGACCCTGATGGAGGAGACCCAGTACTTC
CDR3aa: CASSVRTSGTLMEETQYF

d_gene: .
abundance: many
j_gene: TRBJ1-1
v_gene: TRBV29-1
CDR3nt: TGCAGCGCCCGCCGAGGGCCTGAGGACACTGAAGCTTTCTTT
CDR3aa: CSARRGPEDTEAFF

d_gene: .
abundance: .
j_gene: TRBJ1-2
v_gene: TRBV2
CDR3nt: TGTGCCAGCAGTCCAGACGACCTTTATGGCTACACCTTC
CDR3aa: CASSPDDLYGYTF

d_gene: .
abundance: many
j_gene: TRBJ2-5
v_gene: TRBV7-9
CDR3nt: TGTGCCAGCAGCTTTTCGGAGACCCAGTACTTC
CDR3aa: CASSFSETQYF

d_gene: TRBD1
abundance: .
j_gene: TRBJ1-2
v_gene: TRBV11-2
CDR3nt: TGTGCCAGCAGCGCAAAGCCGACCCGGGACAGGACCAATGGCTACACCTTC
CDR3aa: CASSAKPTRDRTNGYTF

d_gene: TRBD1
abundance: many
j_gene: TRBJ1-2
v_gene: TRBV7-9
CDR3nt: TGTGCCAGCAGCTTAGATCCAGGGGGATATGGCTACACCTTC
CDR3aa: CASSLDPGGYGYTF

d_gene: .
abundance: .
j_gene: TRBJ2-7
v_gene: TRBV5-1
CDR3nt: TGCGCCAGCAGCTTGAACCGGACGAAATCCTACGAGCAGTACTTC
CDR3aa: CASSLNRTKSYEQYF

d_gene: .
abundance: .
j_gene: TRBJ1-1
v_gene: TRBV3-1
CDR3nt: TGTGCCAGCAGCCCACGACCTGAGGACAGAGACACTGAAGCTTTCTTT
CDR3aa: CASSPRPEDRDTEAFF

d_gene: TRBD2
abundance: few
j_gene: TRBJ2-5
v_gene: TRBV6-2/TRBV6-3
CDR3nt: TGTGCCAGCAGGCCCGGACTAGCGGACCAAGAGACCCAGTACTTC
CDR3aa: CASRPGLADQETQYF

d_gene: TRBD2
abundance: .
j_gene: TRBJ2-7
v_gene: TRBV2
CDR3nt: TGTGCCAGCATGACGGTGGGAGGGAGCTCCTACGAGCAGTACTTC
CDR3aa: CASMTVGGSSYEQYF

d_gene: TRBD2
abundance: .
j_gene: TRBJ2-1
v_gene: TRBV5-1
CDR3nt: TGCGCCAGCAGCTCCTTGGGGGGGAGGGGAAACAATGAGCAGTTCTTC
CDR3aa: CASSSLGGRGNNEQFF

d_gene: .
abundance: once
j_gene: TRBJ2-5
v_gene: TRBV19
CDR3nt: TGTGCCAGTAGCAACCGTCCCGGACAGCTGGGGGAGACCCAGTACTTC
CDR3aa: CASSNRPGQLGETQYF

d_gene: .
abundance: few
j_gene: TRBJ1-6
v_gene: TRBV3-1
CDR3nt: TGTGCCAGCAGCCACCACCATAATTCACCCCTCCACTTT
CDR3aa: CASSHHHNSPLHF

d_gene: .
abundance: many
j_gene: TRBJ1-3
v_gene: TRBV2
CDR3nt: TGTGCCAGCAGCCTCACTCGGACGACCTCTGGAAACACCATATATTTT
CDR3aa: CASSLTRTTSGNTIYF

d_gene: .
abundance: once
j_gene: TRBJ1-5
v_gene: TRBV6-2/TRBV6-3
CDR3nt: TGTGCCAGCAGCGACCCCGACGGTAGCAATCAGCCCCAGCATTTT
CDR3aa: CASSDPDGSNQPQHF

d_gene: .
abundance: .
j_gene: TRBJ2-6
v_gene: TRBV6-1
CDR3nt: TGTGCCAGCAGTTTTGGGGCTGGGGCCAACGTCCTGACTTTC
CDR3aa: CASSFGAGANVLTF

d_gene: .
abundance: .
j_gene: TRBJ1-2
v_gene: TRBV5-6
CDR3nt: TGTGTCAGCAGCTTGGTCGGGGCCCAGGGCTATGGCTACACCTTC
CDR3aa: CVSSLVGAQGYGYTF

d_gene: TRBD2
abundance: .
j_gene: TRBJ2-7
v_gene: TRBV7-6
CDR3nt: TGTGCCAGCAGCTTAGTAACTAGCGGACCTTACGAGCAGTACTTC
CDR3aa: CASSLVTSGPYEQYF

d_gene: TRBD1
abundance: .
j_gene: TRBJ1-1
v_gene: TRBV11-3
CDR3nt: TGTGCCAGCAGCCCCGTCGACAGGGTGAACACTGAAGCTTTCTTT
CDR3aa: CASSPVDRVNTEAFF

d_gene: .
abundance: many
j_gene: TRBJ1-5
v_gene: TRBV29-1
CDR3nt: TGCAGCGCCTCACCTCTGCTGGATAGCAATCAGCCCCAGCATTTT
CDR3aa: CSASPLLDSNQPQHF

d_gene: TRBD1
abundance: .
j_gene: TRBJ2-7
v_gene: TRBV10-3
CDR3nt: TGTGCCATCAGTCGGGACAGGGTAAGCTCCTACGAGCAGTACTTC
CDR3aa: CAISRDRVSSYEQYF

d_gene: .
abundance: once
j_gene: TRBJ1-2
v_gene: TRBV29-1
CDR3nt: TGCAGCGCGCACAGTTTCGGGGGGGCCTATGGCTACACCTTC
CDR3aa: CSAHSFGGAYGYTF

d_gene: .
abundance: few
j_gene: TRBJ1-3
v_gene: TRBV27
CDR3nt: TGTGCCAGCAGTCCCATAGCTGGAGTTGCTGGAAACACCATATATTTT
CDR3aa: CASSPIAGVAGNTIYF

d_gene: .
abundance: few
j_gene: TRBJ2-7
v_gene: TRBV10-3
CDR3nt: TGTGCCAGCTATAAAAGCGGCAGTGGCGCCTACGAGCAGTACTTC
CDR3aa: CASYKSGSGAYEQYF

d_gene: TRBD1
abundance: .
j_gene: TRBJ2-7
v_gene: TRBV15
CDR3nt: TGTGCCACCAGCAAGGACAGGCGAACCTACGAGCAGTACTTC
CDR3aa: CATSKDRRTYEQYF

d_gene: TRBD2
abundance: .
j_gene: TRBJ2-2
v_gene: TRBV12-3/TRBV12-4
CDR3nt: TGTGCCAGCAGTTTACCTTGGACCGGGACTACCAACACCGGGGAGCTGTTTTTT
CDR3aa: CASSLPWTGTTNTGELFF

d_gene: TRBD2
abundance: many
j_gene: TRBJ2-3
v_gene: TRBV11-2
CDR3nt: TGTGCCAGCAGGCCTACTAGCGGGAGGACTAGCACAGATACGCAGTATTTT
CDR3aa: CASRPTSGRTSTDTQYF

d_gene: .
abundance: .
j_gene: TRBJ1-4
v_gene: TRBV7-9
CDR3nt: TGTGCCAGCAGCTTAGCGGCTACTAATGAAAAACTGTTTTTT
CDR3aa: CASSLAATNEKLFF

d_gene: .
abundance: many
j_gene: TRBJ1-1
v_gene: TRBV29-1
CDR3nt: TGCAGCGTTGAAGTCCGGGCCACTGAAGCTTTCTTT
CDR3aa: CSVEVRATEAFF

d_gene: .
abundance: many
j_gene: TRBJ2-1
v_gene: TRBV19
CDR3nt: TGTGCCAGTAGTATAGTGCAGGGACAAAACAATGAGCAGTTCTTC
CDR3aa: CASSIVQGQNNEQFF

d_gene: .
abundance: many
j_gene: TRBJ2-1
v_gene: TRBV10-3
CDR3nt: TGTGCCATCAGAGCCCCGACAGGATCCGAAGGCAATGAGCAGTTCTTC
CDR3aa: CAIRAPTGSEGNEQFF

d_gene: TRBD1
abundance: .
j_gene: TRBJ2-7
v_gene: TRBV4-1
CDR3nt: TGCGCCAGCAGCCAAGATTCCTTGACAGGGATTAGCTACGAGCAGTACTTC
CDR3aa: CASSQDSLTGISYEQYF

d_gene: TRBD1
abundance: many
j_gene: TRBJ1-1
v_gene: TRBV29-1
CDR3nt: TGCAGCGTTGAAAGGGACAGAAACACTGAAGCTTTCTTT
CDR3aa: CSVERDRNTEAFF

d_gene: .
abundance: many
j_gene: TRBJ2-7
v_gene: TRBV10-1
CDR3nt: TGCGCCAGCAGTGAGGCCGGGACACCGGGGGGCGAGCAGTACTTC
CDR3aa: CASSEAGTPGGEQYF

d_gene: .
abundance: many
j_gene: TRBJ1-2
v_gene: TRBV7-9
CDR3nt: TGTGCCAGCAGCCCCCTGGCCAGGGATGGCTACACCTTC
CDR3aa: CASSPLARDGYTF

d_gene: .
abundance: few
j_gene: TRBJ2-2
v_gene: TRBV7-8
CDR3nt: TGTGCCAGCAGTTTTGCTGGGGGATCCGGGGAGCTGTTTTTT
CDR3aa: CASSFAGGSGELFF

d_gene: TRBD1
abundance: .
j_gene: TRBJ1-6
v_gene: TRBV7-6
CDR3nt: TGTGCTAGCAGCCGGGACAGGGACACCCAAACCCATAATTCACCCCTCCACTTT
CDR3aa: CASSRDRDTQTHNSPLHF

d_gene: .
abundance: .
j_gene: TRBJ2-1
v_gene: TRBV5-1
CDR3nt: TGCGCCAGCAACCCAGACAGGCCCTCCTACAATGAGCAGTTCTTC
CDR3aa: CASNPDRPSYNEQFF

d_gene: .
abundance: many
j_gene: TRBJ2-7
v_gene: TRBV20-1
CDR3nt: TGCAGTGCTCCGGACCAGCAAAGTTACGAGCAGTACTTC
CDR3aa: CSAPDQQSYEQYF

d_gene: TRBD1
abundance: many
j_gene: TRBJ1-2
v_gene: TRBV2
CDR3nt: TGTGCCAGCACAGGACAGGGGGCACTTCGGGGCTACACCTTC
CDR3aa: CASTGQGALRGYTF

d_gene: TRBD1
abundance: few
j_gene: TRBJ2-7
v_gene: TRBV7-3
CDR3nt: TGCGCCAGCAGCTTTAACTCCGGGACAGGGGGAACCTACGAGCAGTACTTC
CDR3aa: CASSFNSGTGGTYEQYF

d_gene: .
abundance: few
j_gene: TRBJ1-1
v_gene: TRBV7-3
CDR3nt: TGTGCCAGCAGCCAGACAGGAAACATGAACACTGAAGCTTTCTTT
CDR3aa: CASSQTGNMNTEAFF

d_gene: .
abundance: .
j_gene: TRBJ2-1
v_gene: TRBV27
CDR3nt: TGTGCCAGCAGTTTAGTGGCGATCGAGGGCTATGAGCAGTTCTTC
CDR3aa: CASSLVAIEGYEQFF

d_gene: .
abundance: .
j_gene: TRBJ2-1
v_gene: TRBV11-1
CDR3nt: TGTGCCAGCAGCCCTCGGACTACCTACAGTGAGCAGTTCTTC
CDR3aa: CASSPRTTYSEQFF

d_gene: .
abundance: .
j_gene: TRBJ1-1
v_gene: TRBV9
CDR3nt: TGTGCCAGCAGCGTAGACGGAGACACTGAAGCTTTCTTT
CDR3aa: CASSVDGDTEAFF

d_gene: .
abundance: .
j_gene: TRBJ1-2
v_gene: TRBV29-1
CDR3nt: TGCAGCGTTGTGGTGGGGGCAGGGTCGGGCCATGGTTACACCTTC
CDR3aa: CSVVVGAGSGHGYTF

d_gene: TRBD2
abundance: .
j_gene: TRBJ2-3
v_gene: TRBV11-2
CDR3nt: TGTGCCAGCAGCTTAGGCCAACTAGCGGGGGTAACAGATACGCAGTATTTT
CDR3aa: CASSLGQLAGVTDTQYF

d_gene: TRBD2
abundance: few
j_gene: TRBJ2-7
v_gene: TRBV25-1
CDR3nt: TGTGCCAGCTCACCACCGGGACTAGCGGGAGGAAGGGAGCAGTACTTC
CDR3aa: CASSPPGLAGGREQYF

d_gene: .
abundance: .
j_gene: TRBJ2-5
v_gene: TRBV20-1
CDR3nt: TGCAGTGCTAGCGGGCAAGAGGCCCAGTACTTC
CDR3aa: CSASGQEAQYF

d_gene: .
abundance: .
j_gene: TRBJ1-6
v_gene: TRBV20-1
CDR3nt: TGCAGTGCTAGCTTGAACGGGAGGCCGGATTCACCCCTCCACTTT
CDR3aa: CSASLNGRPDSPLHF

d_gene: .
abundance: .
j_gene: TRBJ1-5
v_gene: TRBV20-1
CDR3nt: TGCAGTGCTGCCTGGGGTGTTAATCAGCCCCAGCATTTT
CDR3aa: CSAAWGVNQPQHF

d_gene: .
abundance: .
j_gene: TRBJ2-4
v_gene: TRBV5-1
CDR3nt: TGCGCCAGCAGCCCGACTGACAATCTAGCCAAAAACATTCAGTACTTC
CDR3aa: CASSPTDNLAKNIQYF

d_gene: .
abundance: .
j_gene: TRBJ2-2
v_gene: TRBV5-1
CDR3nt: TGCGCCAGCAGCAGGACAGAAAACACCGGGGAGCTGTTTTTT
CDR3aa: CASSRTENTGELFF